These T cell receptor beta chains were read from a single sample in a study of shared clonotypes between healthy human individuals. Generated by immunoSEQ multiplex PCR, the TCRdb table keeps only in-frame clones and is missing some. The repertoire holds 2,500,000 or so clones, with approximately 92% as singletons. Sequenced sample: naive CD4+ T cells sorted from blood. All receptors come from a man between 18 and 29 years old in good health. The CDR3 runs from the conserved cysteine through the conserved F or W. The order of the fields is J gene, V gene, clone size, D gene, CDR3 DNA, CDR3 protein. The D gene is left open where the match is weak. The size of a clone is reported for some rows only, either as once, few or many, or as a class for expanded clones.

>TRBJ2-5|TRBV6-5|.|TRBD2
TGTGCCAGCAGTTACCTTGGACTAGCGGGGCAAGAGACCCAGTACTTC
CASSYLGLAGQETQYF
>TRBJ2-7|TRBV2|.|TRBD1
TGTGCCGGCAAAAAGACAGGGCTCTACGAGCAGTACTTC
CAGKKTGLYEQYF
>TRBJ1-1|TRBV29-1|.|.
TGCAGCGTTTACAGGGTTCCTGAAGCTTTCTTT
CSVYRVPEAFF
>TRBJ2-2|TRBV10-3|.|TRBD1
TGTGCCATCAGAGACCCGGGACAGGGTTCCGGGGAGCTGTTTTTT
CAIRDPGQGSGELFF
>TRBJ1-2|TRBV18|.|.
TGTGCCAGCTCACCCATGGACAGTAACTATGGCTACACCTTC
CASSPMDSNYGYTF
>TRBJ1-5|TRBV6-5|.|.
TGTGCCAGCACACGGGGCGACAATCAGCCCCAGCATTTT
CASTRGDNQPQHF
>TRBJ2-7|TRBV18|.|TRBD1
TGTGCCAGCTCACCACCGGGACAGGATATTTTCTACGAGCAGTACTTC
CASSPPGQDIFYEQYF
>TRBJ2-2|TRBV5-4|.|TRBD2
TGTGCCAGCAGCTTGGCCCTAGCGGGGCAGACCGGGGAGCTGTTTTTT
CASSLALAGQTGELFF
>TRBJ2-1|TRBV6-1|.|.
TGTGCCAGCAGCCGTGAGATAAGCTCCTACAATGAGCAGTTCTTC
CASSREISSYNEQFF
>TRBJ2-3|TRBV27|.|.
TGTGCCAGCAGTCCGAACTTTGGCCTCAGCACAGATACGCAGTATTTT
CASSPNFGLSTDTQYF
>TRBJ1-4|TRBV11-2|.|TRBD1
TGTGCCAGCAGCTCTGGGGCAGGGGGTTATGAAAAACTGTTTTTT
CASSSGAGGYEKLFF
>TRBJ1-6|TRBV30|.|.
TGTGCCTGGAGTTTGGGTAATTCACCCCTCCACTTT
CAWSLGNSPLHF
>TRBJ1-3|TRBV19|.|.
TGTGCCAGTAGGCCCCAGGGCCCCGGAAACACCATATATTTT
CASRPQGPGNTIYF
>TRBJ2-2|TRBV2|.|.
TGTGCCAGCAGTGAAGTAAAACAGGAGACCGGGGAGCTGTTTTTT
CASSEVKQETGELFF
>TRBJ1-3|TRBV28|.|.
TGTGCCAGCAGGATAACAGGAGGGAATGGAAACACCATATATTTT
CASRITGGNGNTIYF
>TRBJ1-3|TRBV6-6|.|.
TGTGCCAGCAGTTATGGCTCCTCTGGAAACACCATATATTTT
CASSYGSSGNTIYF
>TRBJ2-7|TRBV10-2|.|.
TGCGCCAGCAGTCCCCCGGGGTTCTCCTACGAGCAGTACTTC
CASSPPGFSYEQYF
>TRBJ2-5|TRBV6-6|.|TRBD2
TGTGCCACCGGCCGGGGGGGGGCCCAAGAGACCCAGTACTTC
CATGRGGAQETQYF
>TRBJ1-2|TRBV18|.|.
TGTGCCAGCTCACCGCAGGGTCTAACAGCGGGACGTCGGGTAGGCTACACCTTC
CASSPQGLTAGRRVGYTF
>TRBJ1-2|TRBV6-4|.|TRBD1
TGTGCCAGGAATGACAGGGAAGCGCAGGGCTACACCTTC
CARNDREAQGYTF
>TRBJ2-3|TRBV5-4|.|.
TGTGCCAGCAGCCCTCTCCACGGGCCGGTAGATACGCAGTATTTT
CASSPLHGPVDTQYF
>TRBJ2-7|TRBV12-5|.|.
TGTGCTAGTGGTTTGCCCACAGGGGGGGGCTACGAGCAGTACTTC
CASGLPTGGGYEQYF
>TRBJ2-1|TRBV7-2|.|.
TGTGCCAGCAGCCGGGACTTTGCTAACAATGAGCAGTTCTTC
CASSRDFANNEQFF
>TRBJ1-6|TRBV27|.|.
TGTGCCAGCAGTTTAGGGAGATCTAATTCACCCCTCCACTTT
CASSLGRSNSPLHF
>TRBJ2-5|TRBV28|once|TRBD1
TGTGCCAGCAGTTTACCTGACAGGGTGGAGACCCAGTACTTC
CASSLPDRVETQYF
>TRBJ2-5|TRBV18|.|TRBD1
TGTGCCAGCTCACCACGGACAGGGGCGAAAGAGACCCAGTACTTC
CASSPRTGAKETQYF
>TRBJ2-7|TRBV9|once|TRBD1
TGTGCCAGCAGCGCTTCGACAGGGCCCTACGAGCAGTACTTC
CASSASTGPYEQYF
>TRBJ1-1|TRBV7-2|.|.
TGTGCCAGCAGCTTACTTTCGGGGACTGAAGCTTTCTTT
CASSLLSGTEAFF
>TRBJ2-2|TRBV27|.|TRBD2
TGTGCCAGCAGTCCTTGGGAGGGGCGACCCGGGGAGCTGTTTTTT
CASSPWEGRPGELFF
>TRBJ2-7|TRBV7-2|.|TRBD2
TGTGCCAGCAGGGCCGGGGGGGACTCCTACGAGCAGTACTTC
CASRAGGDSYEQYF
>TRBJ1-4|TRBV7-6|.|TRBD1
TGTGCCAGCAGCCGAGGGACAGCCGAAAAACTGTTTTTT
CASSRGTAEKLFF
>TRBJ1-4|TRBV5-6|.|TRBD1
TGTGCCAGCAGCTACTGGCAGGGGGGGAATGAAAAACTGTTTTTT
CASSYWQGGNEKLFF
>TRBJ2-6|TRBV5-6|.|TRBD1
TGTGCCAGCAGCTGGGACAGGGGTATATCTGGGGCCAACGTCCTGACTTTC
CASSWDRGISGANVLTF
>TRBJ2-7|TRBV21-1|.|.
TGTGCCAGCAGCACGGGACAGGGTTTCTGCGAGCAGTACTTC
CASSTGQGFCEQYF
>TRBJ2-1|TRBV6-6|.|TRBD1
TGTGCCGCGCGCCGGACAGGGAGCTCCTACAATGAGCAGTTCTTC
CAARRTGSSYNEQFF
>TRBJ1-5|TRBV29-1|.|.
TGCAGCGTTTCTGGGGGGGATTACCAGCCCCAGCATTTT
CSVSGGDYQPQHF
>TRBJ1-3|TRBV11-2|.|.
TGTGCCAGCAGCTTAGAGGTTGGGGCTGGAAACACCATATATTTT
CASSLEVGAGNTIYF
>TRBJ1-2|TRBV5-4|.|.
TGTGCCAGCAGCTTAGACGAGGCGGGGAGCTATGGCTACACCTTC
CASSLDEAGSYGYTF
>TRBJ2-5|TRBV4-3|.|.
TGCGCCAGCAGCTTGCACGGGACCTCAGAGACCCAGTACTTC
CASSLHGTSETQYF
>TRBJ2-5|TRBV7-6|.|TRBD1
TGTGCCAGCAGCCCCTCGACAGGGTTGGAGACCCAGTACTTC
CASSPSTGLETQYF
>TRBJ2-7|TRBV19|.|.
TGTGCCAGTAGTATTTCTGGATGGGGGTTCTACGAGCAGTACTTC
CASSISGWGFYEQYF
>TRBJ2-5|TRBV20-1|.|.
TGCAGTCCAAGGGGTGAGACCCAGTACTTC
CSPRGETQYF
>TRBJ2-3|TRBV6-4|.|.
TGTGCCAGCAGTGAACAGGGAGGAACAGATACGCAGTATTTT
CASSEQGGTDTQYF
>TRBJ1-1|TRBV7-9|.|.
TGTGCCAGCAGCTCCCGGGGGGCAGACACTGAAGCTTTCTTT
CASSSRGADTEAFF